Given below is one T cell receptor (beta chain) in context. Germline CDR1 GTSNPN, CDR2 SVGIG (reference sequence). V was pared by 1 base and J by 5 bases, with 11 bases between. The CDR3 length is 13 residues. The data were produced by immunoSEQ multiplex PCR, yet TCRdb's version contains in-frame clones alone and is incomplete. The data hold 60,000 to 75,000 clones, with 75% to 85% observed a single time. The data were obtained in a study of OX40 agonist ivuxolimab in advanced cancers. Background on the study: Ivuxolimab, which patients received intravenously every 2 weeks, was dosed at 0.01 to 10 mg/kg.

The material sequenced was CD4+ or CD8+ T cells sorted from blood, taken in a trial of the OX40 agonist ivuxolimab. The chain employs TRBV30 and TRBJ1-1; D call uncertain. This sequence was found in an adult with an advanced solid tumor such as melanoma, head and neck, liver or kidney cancer. CDR3 coding DNA: TGTGCCTGGAGTGCCAGGACTCCTACTGAAGCTTTCTTT. Translated: CAWSARTPTEAFF.